The rows below give T cell receptor beta chains drawn from one sample of a study of regulatory T cells in long-lasting Graves disease. TCRdb re-analysed the multiplex PCR reads in MiXCR, keeping a single row per CDR3 protein. The data show more than 350,000 distinct CDR3 sequences, with more than 12% seen just once and 15% to 20% held by the top ten. These data were likewise used in another study, on T cells in Graves' hyperthyroidism and ophthalmopathy.

Sequenced material: peripheral blood mononuclear cells (PBMCs), taken at new diagnosis, from a patient treated with antithyroid drugs. These receptors all stem from a woman in her twenties or thirties with Graves disease. CDR3s include the opening cysteine and the closing phenylalanine or tryptophan. Fields, in order: V gene, clone size, J gene, D gene, CDR3 protein, CDR3 DNA. The D gene is left open where the match is weak. Size is omitted from some rows. Given values are once, few, many or a class for expanded clones.

TRBV29-1	many	TRBJ2-4	NA	CSVEGGPGNIQYF	TGCAGCGTTGAAGGGGGGCCTGGAAACATTCAGTACTTC
TRBV27	few	TRBJ2-1	TRBD2	CASSFTSGVNEQFF	TGTGCCAGCAGTTTTACTAGCGGGGTGAATGAGCAGTTCTTC
TRBV30	few	TRBJ1-2	NA	CAWSLSRTNGYTF	TGTGCCTGGAGTCTCTCCAGGACTAATGGCTACACCTTC
TRBV4-1	NA	TRBJ1-6	NA	CASSQGGTPLHF	TGCGCCAGCAGCCAGGGGGGGACACCCCTCCACTTT
TRBV5-1	few	TRBJ1-2	NA	CASSLSSGDYGYTF	TGCGCCAGCAGCTTGTCATCGGGAGACTATGGCTACACCTTC
TRBV2	many	TRBJ1-6	TRBD1	CASSEMGDRGNSPLHF	TGTGCCAGCAGTGAAATGGGGGACAGGGGGAATTCACCCCTCCACTTT
TRBV7-8	many	TRBJ2-5	TRBD1	CASSSPQGAQETQYF	TGTGCCAGCAGCTCACCACAGGGGGCCCAAGAGACCCAGTACTTC
TRBV20-1	many	TRBJ2-1	TRBD2	CSVAGDGDEQFF	TGCAGTGTAGCGGGAGATGGGGATGAGCAGTTCTTC
TRBV7-9	NA	TRBJ2-2	TRBD1	CASSQQGAVTGELFF	TGTGCCAGCAGCCAACAGGGGGCCGTCACCGGGGAGCTGTTTTTT
TRBV6-1	many	TRBJ2-3	TRBD1	CATKEQGRTDTQYF	TGTGCCACCAAGGAACAGGGGCGCACAGATACGCAGTATTTT
TRBV30	NA	TRBJ1-6	NA	CAWRSRQLRGAPLHF	TGTGCCTGGAGGTCACGGCAACTACGAGGTGCGCCCCTCCACTTT
TRBV18	many	TRBJ1-1	NA	CASLTRGEAFF	TGTGCCAGCCTGACACGGGGAGAGGCTTTCTTT
TRBV6-1	many	TRBJ2-7	NA	CASSKPTGIGYEQYF	TGTGCCAGCAGTAAACCGACGGGTATAGGTTACGAGCAGTACTTC
TRBV20-1	many	TRBJ2-7	TRBD2	CSAGTSVYEQYF	TGCAGTGCAGGGACTAGCGTCTACGAGCAGTACTTC
TRBV9	many	TRBJ2-2	NA	CASSVVPGELFF	TGTGCCAGCAGCGTAGTTCCCGGGGAGCTGTTTTTT
TRBV11-2	many	TRBJ2-1	NA	CASSLYLSGDYNEQFF	TGTGCCAGCAGCTTATACCTCTCGGGGGACTACAATGAGCAGTTCTTC
TRBV2	many	TRBJ2-3	NA	CASRRAPSSTDTQYF	TGTGCCAGCAGAAGGGCCCCCTCTAGCACAGATACGCAGTATTTT
TRBV12-3/TRBV12-4	many	TRBJ2-7	TRBD2	CASSALERGSSYEQYF	TGTGCCAGCAGTGCACTTGAGCGGGGTAGCTCCTACGAGCAGTACTTC
TRBV2	many	TRBJ2-3	TRBD2	CASRGTSGGDTQYF	TGTGCCAGCAGGGGGACTAGCGGGGGTGATACGCAGTATTTT
TRBV7-8	many	TRBJ1-4	NA	CASSLTGLEKLFF	TGTGCCAGCAGCTTGACCGGGCTGGAAAAACTGTTTTTT
TRBV12-3/TRBV12-4	few	TRBJ2-6	NA	CASSFLTGRFTGANVLTF	TGTGCCAGCAGTTTTCTCACAGGGCGCTTTACTGGGGCCAACGTCCTGACTTTC
TRBV28	many	TRBJ2-7	NA	CASSFSRFHGRTYEQYF	TGTGCCAGCAGTTTTTCCCGGTTTCACGGCAGGACCTACGAGCAGTACTTC
TRBV6-1	many	TRBJ1-4	TRBD1	CASSGGTGDLREKLFF	TGTGCCAGCAGTGGCGGGACAGGTGACCTGAGAGAAAAACTGTTTTTT